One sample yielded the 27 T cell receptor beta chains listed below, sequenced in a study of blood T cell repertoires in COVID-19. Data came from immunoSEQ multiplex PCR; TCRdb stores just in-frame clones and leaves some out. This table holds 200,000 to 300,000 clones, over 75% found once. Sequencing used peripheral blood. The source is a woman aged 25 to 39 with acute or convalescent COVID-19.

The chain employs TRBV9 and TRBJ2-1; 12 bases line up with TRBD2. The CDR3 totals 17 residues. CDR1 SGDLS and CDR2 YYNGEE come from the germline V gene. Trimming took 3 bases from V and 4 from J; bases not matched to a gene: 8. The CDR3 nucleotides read TGTGCCAGCAGCGGCGGACTAGCGGGAAATCTATACAATGAGCAGTTCTTC. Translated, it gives CASSGGLAGNLYNEQFF.

CDR3 loop: CASSLRRSVIEQYF. CDR3 bases: TGTGCCAGCAGCCTCCGCAGGTCGGTGATCGAGCAGTACTTC. The chain carries TRBV5-6 and TRBJ2-7, with D hard to call. CDR1 is SGHDT and CDR2 is YYEEEE in the germline V gene. CDR3 size: 14 residues. V dropped 4 bases and J dropped 6 bases, with 17 bases sitting between them.

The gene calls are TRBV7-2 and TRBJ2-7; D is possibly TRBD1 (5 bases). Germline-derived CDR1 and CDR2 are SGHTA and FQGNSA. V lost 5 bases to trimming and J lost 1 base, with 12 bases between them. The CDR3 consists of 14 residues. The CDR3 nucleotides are TGTGCCAGCAGCCCCAGGGCCTTTTCCTACGAGCAGTACTTC. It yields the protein CASSPRAFSYEQYF.

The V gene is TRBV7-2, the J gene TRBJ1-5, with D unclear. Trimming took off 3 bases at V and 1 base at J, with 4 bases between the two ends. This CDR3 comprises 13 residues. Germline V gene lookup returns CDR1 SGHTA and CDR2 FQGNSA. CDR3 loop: CASSFGSNQPQHF. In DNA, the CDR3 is TGTGCCAGCAGCTTTGGCAGCAATCAGCCCCAGCATTTT.

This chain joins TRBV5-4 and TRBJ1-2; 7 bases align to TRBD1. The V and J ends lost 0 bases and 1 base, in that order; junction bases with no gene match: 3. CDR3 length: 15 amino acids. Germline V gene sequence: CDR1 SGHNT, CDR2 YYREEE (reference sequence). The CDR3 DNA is TGTGCCAGCAGCTTGGGGGCAGGGGGTAACTATGGCTACACCTTC. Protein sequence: CASSLGAGGNYGYTF. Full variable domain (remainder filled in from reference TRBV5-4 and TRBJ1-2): ETGVTQSPTHLIKTRGQQVTLRCSSQSGHNTVSWYQQALGQGPQFIFQYYREEENGRGNFPPRFSGLQFPNYSSELNVNALELDDSALYLCASSLGAGGNYGYTFGSGTRLTVV.

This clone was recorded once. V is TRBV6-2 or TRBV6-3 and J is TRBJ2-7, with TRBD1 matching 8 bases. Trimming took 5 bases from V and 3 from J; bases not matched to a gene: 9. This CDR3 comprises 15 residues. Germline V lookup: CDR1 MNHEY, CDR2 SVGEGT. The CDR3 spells CASSQDRVYFYEQYF. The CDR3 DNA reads TGTGCCAGCAGTCAGGACAGGGTCTATTTCTACGAGCAGTACTTC.

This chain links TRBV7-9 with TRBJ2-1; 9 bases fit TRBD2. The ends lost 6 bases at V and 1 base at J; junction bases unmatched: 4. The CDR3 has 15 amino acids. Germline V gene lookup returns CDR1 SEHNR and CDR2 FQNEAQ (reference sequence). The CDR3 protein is CASSHSGSSYNEQFF. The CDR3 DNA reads TGTGCCAGCAGTCATAGCGGGAGTTCCTACAATGAGCAGTTCTTC.

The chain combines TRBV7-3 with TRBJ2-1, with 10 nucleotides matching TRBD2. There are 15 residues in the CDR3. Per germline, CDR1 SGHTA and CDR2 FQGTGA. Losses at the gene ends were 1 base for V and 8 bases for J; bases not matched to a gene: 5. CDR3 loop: CASSLIAGGGHEQFF. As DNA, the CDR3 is TGTGCCAGCAGCTTAATAGCGGGAGGTGGGCATGAGCAGTTCTTC.

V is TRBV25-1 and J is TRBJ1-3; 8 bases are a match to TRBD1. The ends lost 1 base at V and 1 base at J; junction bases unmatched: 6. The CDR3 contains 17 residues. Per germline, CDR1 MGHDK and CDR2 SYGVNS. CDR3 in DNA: TGTGCCAGCAGTGAATCCTACAGGGGGTTGTCTGGAAACACCATATATTTT. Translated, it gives CASSESYRGLSGNTIYF.

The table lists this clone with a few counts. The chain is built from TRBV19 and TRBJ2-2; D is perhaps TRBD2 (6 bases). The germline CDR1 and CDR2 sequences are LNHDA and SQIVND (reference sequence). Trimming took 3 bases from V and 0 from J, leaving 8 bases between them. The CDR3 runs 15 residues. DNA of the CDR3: TGTGCCAGTAGTATTGCGGGAACGAACACCGGGGAGCTGTTTTTT. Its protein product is CASSIAGTNTGELFF.

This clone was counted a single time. For the CDR3, the DNA is TGTGCCAGTAGTATAGTAATTTCCCCATCGGGACTAGTTCACGAGCAGTTCTTC. As protein: CASSIVISPSGLVHEQFF. This rearrangement joins TRBV19 to TRBJ2-1; 8 nucleotides match TRBD2. The CDR3 has 18 amino acids. With V trimmed by 1 base and J by 10 bases, 18 bases remained unmatched. Germline V CDR1 and CDR2: LNHDA, SQIVND (reference sequence).

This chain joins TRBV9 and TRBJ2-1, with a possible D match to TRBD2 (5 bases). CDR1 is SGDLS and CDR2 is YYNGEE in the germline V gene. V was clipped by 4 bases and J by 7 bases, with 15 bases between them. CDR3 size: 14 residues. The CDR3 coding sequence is TGTGCCAGCAGCCCTACCCCTCGGGGTAATGAGCAGTTCTTC. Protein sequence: CASSPTPRGNEQFF.

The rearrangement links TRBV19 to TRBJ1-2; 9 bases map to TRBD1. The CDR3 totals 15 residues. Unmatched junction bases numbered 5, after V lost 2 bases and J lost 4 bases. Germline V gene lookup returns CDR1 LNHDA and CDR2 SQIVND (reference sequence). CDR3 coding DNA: TGTGCCAGTAGTATAACAACGGGACAGGGCTATGGCTACACCTTC. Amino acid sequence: CASSITTGQGYGYTF.

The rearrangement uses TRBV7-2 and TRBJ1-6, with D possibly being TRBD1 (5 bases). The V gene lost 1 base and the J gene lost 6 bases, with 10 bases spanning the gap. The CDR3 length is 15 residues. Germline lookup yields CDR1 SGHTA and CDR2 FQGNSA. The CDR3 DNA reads TGTGCCAGCAGCTTAGGACAGCCCGGTAATTCACCCCTCCACTTT. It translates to CASSLGQPGNSPLHF.

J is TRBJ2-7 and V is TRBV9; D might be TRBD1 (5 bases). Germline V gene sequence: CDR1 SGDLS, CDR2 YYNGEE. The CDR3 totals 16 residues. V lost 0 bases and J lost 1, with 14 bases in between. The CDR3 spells CASSVAPGQNSYEQYF. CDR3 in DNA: TGTGCCAGCAGCGTAGCTCCAGGGCAAAATTCCTACGAGCAGTACTTC.

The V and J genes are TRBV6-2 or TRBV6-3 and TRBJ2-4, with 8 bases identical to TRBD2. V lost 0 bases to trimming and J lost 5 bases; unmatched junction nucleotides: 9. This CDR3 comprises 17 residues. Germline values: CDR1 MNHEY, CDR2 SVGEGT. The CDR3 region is CASSYSSGGIGQNIQYF. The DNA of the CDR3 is TGTGCCAGCAGTTACTCTTCGGGGGGGATAGGACAAAACATTCAGTACTTC.

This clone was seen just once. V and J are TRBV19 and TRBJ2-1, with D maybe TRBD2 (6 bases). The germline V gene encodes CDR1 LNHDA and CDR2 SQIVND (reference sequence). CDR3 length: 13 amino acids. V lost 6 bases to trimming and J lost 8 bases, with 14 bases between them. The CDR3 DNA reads TGTGCCAGTAGCCGAACTAGCATCCATGAGCAGTTCTTC. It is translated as CASSRTSIHEQFF.

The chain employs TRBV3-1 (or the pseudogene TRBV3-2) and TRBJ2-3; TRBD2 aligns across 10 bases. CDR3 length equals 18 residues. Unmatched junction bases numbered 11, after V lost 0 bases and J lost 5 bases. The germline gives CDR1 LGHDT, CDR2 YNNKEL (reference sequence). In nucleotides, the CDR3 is TGTGCCAGCAGCCAAGATTTGATTCGGACTAGCGGCCGAGATACGCAGTATTTT. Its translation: CASSQDLIRTSGRDTQYF.

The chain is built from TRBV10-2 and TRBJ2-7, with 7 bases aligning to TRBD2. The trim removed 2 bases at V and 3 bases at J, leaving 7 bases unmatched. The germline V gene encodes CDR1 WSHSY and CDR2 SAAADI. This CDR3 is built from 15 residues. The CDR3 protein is CASSEIWERDYEQYF. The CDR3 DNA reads TGCGCCAGCAGTGAGATATGGGAGCGGGACTACGAGCAGTACTTC.

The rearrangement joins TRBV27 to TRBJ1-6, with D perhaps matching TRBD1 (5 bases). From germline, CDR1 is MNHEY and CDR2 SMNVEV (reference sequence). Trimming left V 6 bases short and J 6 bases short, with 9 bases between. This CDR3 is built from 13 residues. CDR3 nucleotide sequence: TGTGCCAGCAGGGACACTCGTAATTCACCCCTCCACTTT. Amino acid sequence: CASRDTRNSPLHF.

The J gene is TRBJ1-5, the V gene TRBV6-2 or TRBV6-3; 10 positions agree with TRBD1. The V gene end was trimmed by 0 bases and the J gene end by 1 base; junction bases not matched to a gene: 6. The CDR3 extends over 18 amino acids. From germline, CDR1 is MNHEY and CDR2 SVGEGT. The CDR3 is CASSYSDRGTKSNQPQHF. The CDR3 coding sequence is TGTGCCAGCAGTTACTCGGACAGGGGGACTAAAAGCAATCAGCCCCAGCATTTT.

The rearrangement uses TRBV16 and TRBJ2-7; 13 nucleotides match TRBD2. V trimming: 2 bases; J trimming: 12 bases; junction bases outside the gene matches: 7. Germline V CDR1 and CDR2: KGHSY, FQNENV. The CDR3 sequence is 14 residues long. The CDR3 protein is CASSQLLAGGDGYF. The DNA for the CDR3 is TGTGCCAGCAGCCAACTACTAGCGGGAGGGGATGGGTACTTC.

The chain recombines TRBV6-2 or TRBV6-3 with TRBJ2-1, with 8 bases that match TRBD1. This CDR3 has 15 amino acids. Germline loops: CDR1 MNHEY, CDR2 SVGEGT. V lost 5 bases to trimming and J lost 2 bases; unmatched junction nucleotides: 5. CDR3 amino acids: CASSTRGQAYNEQFF. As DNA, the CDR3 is TGTGCCAGCAGTACGAGGGGACAGGCCTACAATGAGCAGTTCTTC.

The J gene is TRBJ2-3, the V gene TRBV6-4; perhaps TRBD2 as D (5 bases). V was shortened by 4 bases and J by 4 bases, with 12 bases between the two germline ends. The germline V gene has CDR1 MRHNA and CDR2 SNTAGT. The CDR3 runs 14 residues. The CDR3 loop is CASSGEGSADTQYF. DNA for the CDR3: TGTGCCAGCAGTGGTGAAGGGAGTGCAGATACGCAGTATTTT.

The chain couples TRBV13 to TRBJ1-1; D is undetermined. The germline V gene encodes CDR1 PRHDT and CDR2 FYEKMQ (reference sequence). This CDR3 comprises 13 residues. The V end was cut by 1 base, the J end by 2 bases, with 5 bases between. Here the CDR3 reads CASSLDSNTEAFF. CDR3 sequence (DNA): TGTGCCAGCAGCTTAGACAGTAACACTGAAGCTTTCTTT.

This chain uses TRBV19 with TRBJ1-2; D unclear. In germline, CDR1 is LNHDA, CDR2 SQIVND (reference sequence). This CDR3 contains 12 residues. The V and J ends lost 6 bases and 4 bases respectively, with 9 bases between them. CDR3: CASRPPGYGYTF. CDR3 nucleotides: TGTGCCAGTAGACCCCCCGGCTATGGCTACACCTTC. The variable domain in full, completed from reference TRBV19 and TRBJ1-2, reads DGGITQSPKYLFRKEGQNVTLSCEQNLNHDAMYWYRQDPGQGLRLIYYSQIVNDFQKGDIAEGYSVSREKKESFPLTVTSAQKNPTAFYLCASRPPGYGYTFGSGTRLTVV.

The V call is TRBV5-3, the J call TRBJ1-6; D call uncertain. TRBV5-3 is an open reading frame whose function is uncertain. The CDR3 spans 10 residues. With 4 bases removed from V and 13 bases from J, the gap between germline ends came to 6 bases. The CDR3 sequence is CARSLGPLHF. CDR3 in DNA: TGTGCCAGAAGCCTCGGGCCCCTCCACTTT.